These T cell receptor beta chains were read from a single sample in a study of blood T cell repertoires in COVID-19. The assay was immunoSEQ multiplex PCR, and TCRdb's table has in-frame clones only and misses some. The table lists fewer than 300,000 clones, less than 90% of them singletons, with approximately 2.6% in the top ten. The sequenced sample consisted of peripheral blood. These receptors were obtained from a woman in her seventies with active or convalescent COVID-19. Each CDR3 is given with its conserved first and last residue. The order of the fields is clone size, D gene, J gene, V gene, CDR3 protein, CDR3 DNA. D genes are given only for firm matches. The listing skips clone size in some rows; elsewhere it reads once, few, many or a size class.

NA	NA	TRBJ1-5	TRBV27	CASRGAYSNQPQHF	TGTGCCAGCAGGGGGGCCTATAGCAATCAGCCCCAGCATTTT
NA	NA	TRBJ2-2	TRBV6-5	CASSYGQGPGELFF	TGTGCCAGCAGTTACGGGCAGGGGCCCGGGGAGCTGTTTTTT
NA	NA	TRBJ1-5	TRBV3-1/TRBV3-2	CASSQERGQPQHF	TGTGCCAGCAGCCAGGAGAGAGGTCAGCCCCAGCATTTT
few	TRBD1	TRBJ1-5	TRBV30	CAWSRDRDSNQPQHF	TGTGCCTGGAGTCGGGACAGGGATAGCAATCAGCCCCAGCATTTT
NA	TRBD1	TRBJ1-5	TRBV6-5	CASSPGQGGQPQHF	TGTGCCAGCAGTCCGGGACAGGGAGGTCAGCCCCAGCATTTT
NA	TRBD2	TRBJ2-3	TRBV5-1	CASSTGGPTDTQYF	TGCGCCAGCAGCACGGGAGGGCCTACAGATACGCAGTATTTT
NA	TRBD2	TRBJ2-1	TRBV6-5	CASSSLAGAYNEQFF	TGTGCCAGCAGTTCTCTAGCGGGAGCTTACAATGAGCAGTTCTTC
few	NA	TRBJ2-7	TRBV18	CASSPPSASLYEQYF	TGTGCCAGCTCACCCCCCAGCGCTAGCCTCTACGAGCAGTACTTC
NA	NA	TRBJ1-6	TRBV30	CAWSSGGSYNSPLHF	TGTGCCTGGAGTTCGGGGGGCTCCTATAATTCACCCCTCCACTTT
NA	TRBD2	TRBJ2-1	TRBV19	CASSPTLADRKFF	TGTGCCAGTAGTCCAACCCTAGCGGATCGGAAGTTCTTC
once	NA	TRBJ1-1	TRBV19	CASSSQGPDTEAFF	TGTGCCAGTAGCTCTCAGGGCCCAGACACTGAAGCTTTCTTT
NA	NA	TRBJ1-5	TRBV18	CASSRTRTVDQPQHF	TGTGCCAGCTCACGAACGAGGACAGTTGATCAGCCCCAGCATTTT
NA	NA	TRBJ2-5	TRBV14	CASSSGPTPWSQYF	TGTGCCAGCAGCAGCGGTCCCACCCCATGGTCCCAGTACTTC
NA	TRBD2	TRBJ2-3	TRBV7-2	CASSRSGGAADTQYF	TGTGCCAGCAGCCGGAGCGGGGGGGCAGCAGATACGCAGTATTTT
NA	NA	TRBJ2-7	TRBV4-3	CASSQDLTRGYEQYF	TGCGCCAGCAGCCAAGATCTTACCCGGGGCTACGAGCAGTACTTC
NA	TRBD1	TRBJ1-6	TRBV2	CASSRGQGSSPLHF	TGTGCCAGCAGTAGGGGGCAAGGGAGTTCACCCCTCCACTTT
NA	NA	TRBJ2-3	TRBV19	CASSPPFGRAATDTQYF	TGTGCCAGTAGTCCCCCATTTGGGCGGGCCGCCACAGATACGCAGTATTTT
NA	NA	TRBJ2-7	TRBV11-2	CDPGVPYEQYF	TGTGACCCAGGGGTTCCCTACGAGCAGTACTTC
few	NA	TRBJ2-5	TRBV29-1	CSVRDGVETQYF	TGCAGCGTTCGTGACGGGGTTGAGACCCAGTACTTC
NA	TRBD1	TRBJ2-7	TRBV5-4	CASSLNRGYEQYF	TGTGCCAGCAGCTTAAACAGGGGGTACGAGCAGTACTTC
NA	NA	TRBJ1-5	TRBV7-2	CASSLNSPYQPQHF	TGTGCCAGCAGCTTAAACAGCCCGTATCAGCCCCAGCATTTT
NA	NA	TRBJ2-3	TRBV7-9	CASREQFSTDTQYF	TGTGCCAGCAGGGAGCAGTTCAGCACAGATACGCAGTATTTT
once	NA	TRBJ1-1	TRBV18	CASSSGTGAAVGREAFF	TGTGCCAGCTCAAGCGGGACCGGGGCAGCGGTCGGCCGTGAAGCTTTCTTT
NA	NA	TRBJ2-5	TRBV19	CASSDQGRETQYF	TGTGCCAGTAGCGACCAGGGTCGAGAGACCCAGTACTTC
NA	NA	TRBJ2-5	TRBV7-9	CASSLPGGPQETQYF	TGTGCCAGCAGCTTGCCGGGGGGCCCACAAGAGACCCAGTACTTC
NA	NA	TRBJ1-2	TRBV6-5	CASSWDLGYGYTF	TGTGCCAGCAGCTGGGACTTGGGGTATGGCTACACCTTC
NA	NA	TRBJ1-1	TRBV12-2	CASRFPRGGTEAFF	TGTGCAAGTCGCTTCCCGAGGGGGGGAACTGAAGCTTTCTTT
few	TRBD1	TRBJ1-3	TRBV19	CASTLTGEGNTIYF	TGTGCCAGTACCCTAACAGGGGAAGGAAACACCATATATTTT
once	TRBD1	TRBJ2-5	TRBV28	CASSLRTGLQETQYF	TGTGCCAGCAGTTTGAGGACAGGGCTCCAAGAGACCCAGTACTTC
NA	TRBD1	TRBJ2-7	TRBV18	CASSTWTGDEQYF	TGTGCCAGCTCAACATGGACAGGGGACGAGCAGTACTTC
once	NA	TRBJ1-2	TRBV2	CASSPGLYGYTF	TGTGCCAGCAGTCCGGGTCTCTATGGCTACACCTTC
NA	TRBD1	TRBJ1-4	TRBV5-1	CASSLKTGGNEKLFF	TGCGCCAGCAGCTTGAAGACAGGGGGAAATGAAAAACTGTTTTTT
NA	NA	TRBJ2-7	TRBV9	CASSVQINRGALDEQYF	TGTGCCAGCAGCGTCCAGATCAACCGGGGGGCTCTGGACGAGCAGTACTTC
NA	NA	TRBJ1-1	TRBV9	CASSSRRGSTEAFF	TGTGCCAGCAGCTCCCGACGGGGAAGCACTGAAGCTTTCTTT
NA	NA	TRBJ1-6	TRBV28	CASNLYSNGNNSPLHF	TGTGCCAGCAACCTATACTCCAACGGGAATAATTCACCCCTCCACTTT
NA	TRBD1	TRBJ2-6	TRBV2	CASLRDRGSGANVLTF	TGTGCCAGCCTCCGGGACAGGGGCTCTGGGGCCAACGTCCTGACTTTC
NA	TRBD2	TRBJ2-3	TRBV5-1	CASSLASGGTYTDTQYF	TGCGCCAGCAGCTTGGCGAGCGGGGGGACCTACACAGATACGCAGTATTTT
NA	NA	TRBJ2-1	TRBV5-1	CASSWAGYNEQFF	TGCGCCAGCAGCTGGGCGGGCTACAATGAGCAGTTCTTC
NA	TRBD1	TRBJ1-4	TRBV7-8	CASSSGTDEKLFF	TGTGCCAGCAGCTCCGGGACAGATGAAAAACTGTTTTTT
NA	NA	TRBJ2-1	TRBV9	CASSVRGQKYNEQFF	TGTGCCAGCAGCGTACGAGGACAAAAATACAATGAGCAGTTCTTC
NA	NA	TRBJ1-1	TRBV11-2	CASSLEGRYTEAFF	TGTGCCAGCAGCTTGGAGGGGCGGTACACTGAAGCTTTCTTT
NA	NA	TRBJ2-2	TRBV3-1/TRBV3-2	CASSHGVTGELFF	TGTGCCAGCAGCCACGGGGTCACCGGGGAGCTGTTTTTT
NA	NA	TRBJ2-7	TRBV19	CASRTGEGTYEQYF	TGTGCCAGTAGGACAGGGGAGGGCACCTACGAGCAGTACTTC
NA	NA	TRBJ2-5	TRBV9	CASSVFQGPEATQYF	TGTGCCAGCAGCGTATTTCAGGGGCCCGAGGCGACCCAGTACTTC
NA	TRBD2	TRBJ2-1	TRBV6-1	CASSEWGLAGGGNEQFF	TGTGCCAGCAGTGAATGGGGACTAGCGGGTGGAGGGAATGAGCAGTTCTTC
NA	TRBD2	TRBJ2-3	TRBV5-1	CASSLGTSGTDTQYF	TGCGCCAGCAGCTTAGGGACTAGCGGAACAGATACGCAGTATTTT
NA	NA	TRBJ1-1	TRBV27	CASSLSVRADTEAFF	TGTGCCAGCAGTTTATCTGTCAGGGCGGACACTGAAGCTTTCTTT
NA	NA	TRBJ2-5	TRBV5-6	CASKSEGKETQYF	TGTGCCAGCAAGTCGGAGGGGAAGGAGACCCAGTACTTC
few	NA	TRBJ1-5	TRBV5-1	CASSFGVNQPQHF	TGCGCCAGCAGCTTCGGGGTAAATCAGCCCCAGCATTTT
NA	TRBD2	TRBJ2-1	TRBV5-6	CASSLLAGVSGMFF	TGTGCCAGCAGCTTGCTAGCGGGAGTCTCGGGGATGTTCTTC
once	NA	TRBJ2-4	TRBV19	CASSNGAGGGNIQYF	TGTGCCAGTAGTAACGGTGCAGGGGGAGGAAACATTCAGTACTTC
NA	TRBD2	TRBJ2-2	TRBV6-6	CASSPAGRGSYTGELFF	TGTGCCAGCAGTCCAGCCGGGCGGGGGAGCTACACCGGGGAGCTGTTTTTT
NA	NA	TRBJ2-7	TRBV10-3	CAISGAPIDEQYF	TGTGCCATCAGTGGGGCCCCGATCGACGAGCAGTACTTC
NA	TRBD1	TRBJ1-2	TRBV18	CASSLTGTGNLGNHRYTF	TGTGCCAGCTCACTTACCGGGACAGGCAACCTGGGCAACCACCGCTACACCTTC